Listed below are T cell receptor beta chains from one sample, sequenced in a study of blood T cell repertoires in COVID-19. The table came from immunoSEQ multiplex PCR; TCRdb's copy has only in-frame clones and leaves some out. The sample shows roughly 380,000 clones, roughly 90% of them seen only once. The sequenced material came from PBMCs or T cells enriched from blood (not recorded which). The receptor set was obtained from a woman in her 30s who had been exposed to COVID-19. Both conserved end residues are part of each CDR3. The D gene is left open where the match is weak.

v_gene	d_gene	j_gene	CDR3aa
TRBV9	TRBD1	TRBJ2-3	CASSPGTGKDTQYF
TRBV25-1	TRBD1	TRBJ1-4	CASSERTGINEKLFF
TRBV20-1	TRBD1	TRBJ2-5	CSASETGLETQYF
TRBV10-2	.	TRBJ1-5	CASSDLGHQPQHF
TRBV14	.	TRBJ1-1	CASSRVNRGWGTEAFF
TRBV19	.	TRBJ1-2	CASSMEGNYGYTF
TRBV6-5	TRBD2	TRBJ2-5	CASTPLAGAGTQYF
TRBV27	TRBD2	TRBJ2-7	CASSFRLAGSYEQYF
TRBV3-1/TRBV3-2	.	TRBJ1-4	CASSQLSNEKLFF
TRBV18	.	TRBJ1-1	CASSPTGRGTEAFF
TRBV28	.	TRBJ1-5	CASSLSPRNQPQHF
TRBV12-3/TRBV12-4	.	TRBJ1-1	CASRAGSQAFF
TRBV7-7	TRBD1	TRBJ2-5	CASSLLGTGGMETQYF
TRBV7-2	TRBD2	TRBJ2-5	CASSLWRELEKETQYF
TRBV5-1	TRBD2	TRBJ2-5	CASSSAGVGATQYF
TRBV19	.	TRBJ1-5	CASTPRGLRVSNQPQHF
TRBV27	.	TRBJ1-1	CASFQRENTEAFF
TRBV19	.	TRBJ2-3	CASQVGSGGTDTQYF
TRBV10-1	.	TRBJ2-7	CASPQEYEQYF
TRBV7-9	TRBD1	TRBJ1-2	CASSLRDRAYGYTF
TRBV19	.	TRBJ2-2	CASSILPLTQVRELFF
TRBV24-1	TRBD1	TRBJ2-2	CATSDLTGADTGELFF
TRBV7-8	TRBD1	TRBJ2-7	CASSLAPGQGSYEQYF
TRBV19	.	TRBJ2-3	CASRKVGGNTDTQYF
TRBV12-3/TRBV12-4	.	TRBJ1-2	CASSPGQTYGYTF
TRBV5-1	.	TRBJ1-1	CASSLAEGSTEAFF
TRBV5-1	.	TRBJ2-7	CASSGGTANYEQYF
TRBV15	.	TRBJ2-1	CATSTSPSSGSYNEQFF
TRBV19	.	TRBJ2-1	CASSPSVNSYNEQFF
TRBV29-1	.	TRBJ2-7	CSVAGSSYEQYF
TRBV5-1	.	TRBJ2-1	CASSLVLDLGNEQFF
TRBV19	TRBD2	TRBJ2-2	CASSILSGRVRTGELFF
TRBV7-9	TRBD1	TRBJ1-2	CASSQGQQYGYTF
TRBV5-1	.	TRBJ1-3	CASSLGQAFTGNTIYF
TRBV27	.	TRBJ1-5	CASSLMGSHQPQHF
TRBV24-1	TRBD1	TRBJ1-3	CATSDPGTGAGNTIYF
TRBV6-1	.	TRBJ1-4	CASSEGGGAEKLFF
TRBV10-2	.	TRBJ2-7	CASISGLEQYF
TRBV4-1	.	TRBJ2-2	CATMGGADNTGELFF
TRBV6-6	.	TRBJ2-7	CASGTSTYEQYF
TRBV5-1	.	TRBJ1-1	CASSPQINTEAFF
TRBV20-1	.	TRBJ2-5	CSALEETQYF
TRBV7-8	TRBD2	TRBJ2-1	CASSPRGGPNEQFF
TRBV9	TRBD2	TRBJ2-2	CASSVEGGRANTGELFF
TRBV30	TRBD2	TRBJ2-1	CATSPSGSGEQFF